Below are 27 T cell receptor beta chains sequenced from a single sample in a study of T cell responses to AZD1222 COVID-19 vaccine. TCRdb's copy holds only in-frame clones and misses some; the assay was immunoSEQ multiplex PCR. This table has 100,000 or so clones, more than 75% appearing once. This sample comprised peripheral blood, obtained on day 0 of AZD1222 vaccination. These receptors were collected from an adult in good health.

The rearrangement links TRBV5-4 to TRBJ2-1; 8 nucleotides line up with TRBD2. V gave up 4 bases and J gave up 6 bases; unmatched junction bases: 12. Germline V CDR1 and CDR2: SGHNT, YYREEE (reference sequence). The CDR3 loop spans 16 amino acids. The CDR3 loop reads CASSLDLAGWGNEQFF. CDR3 sequence (DNA): TGTGCCAGCAGCCTCGATCTAGCGGGCTGGGGCAATGAGCAGTTCTTC.

This chain joins TRBV5-1 and TRBJ2-3, with 8 nucleotides matching TRBD2. Germline trimming cut 4 bases from V and 4 bases from J; bases unmatched to any gene: 11. The CDR3 length is 16 residues. Germline V gives CDR1 SGHRS, CDR2 YFSETQ. The CDR3 is CASSDTRLGGADTQYF. CDR3 bases: TGCGCCAGCAGCGACACGAGACTCGGGGGGGCAGATACGCAGTATTTT.

This rearrangement joins TRBV10-3 to TRBJ2-3, with TRBD2 matching 8 bases. CDR3 size: 14 residues. Germline lookup yields CDR1 ENHRY and CDR2 SYGVKD. V shed 6 bases, J shed 4 bases, and the junction held 6 bases outside the gene matches. CDR3 bases: TGTGCCATCAGAACCGGGACTAGTCCAGATACGCAGTATTTT. Translated: CAIRTGTSPDTQYF.

The chain links TRBV5-1 to TRBJ2-7; 11 bases map to TRBD2. Trimming cost V 4 bases and J 3 bases; bases outside gene matches: 12. The CDR3 totals 17 residues. CDR1 SGHRS and CDR2 YFSETQ come from the germline V gene. DNA for the CDR3: TGCGCCAGCAGCCAGGGGGGACTAGCGGTGTCCCTCTACGAGCAGTACTTC. It specifies CASSQGGLAVSLYEQYF.

The V call is TRBV4-1, the J call TRBJ2-7; unclear D gene. This CDR3 region has 16 residues. Per the germline V gene, CDR1 is MGHRA and CDR2 is YSYEKL. V was cut by 0 bases and J by 6 bases, with 18 bases left in between. CDR3: CASSQDGRVPLAEQYF. The DNA for the CDR3 is TGCGCCAGCAGCCAAGATGGTCGGGTCCCCTTGGCCGAGCAGTACTTC.

The chain carries TRBV10-3 and TRBJ2-3; TRBD1 matches 7 bases. With 8 bases clipped from V and 2 bases from J, the junction kept 4 bases outside the gene matches. The CDR3 loop spans 13 amino acids. From germline, CDR1 is ENHRY and CDR2 SYGVKD. The CDR3 region has the DNA TGTGCCATCCGGGACAGCAACACAGATACGCAGTATTTT. Residues: CAIRDSNTDTQYF.

V and J are TRBV5-5 and TRBJ1-4; 12 bases are a match to TRBD1. J lost 8 bases, V lost 0 bases, and 2 bases had no gene match. The CDR3 is made up of 15 amino acids. Germline CDR1 SGHKS, CDR2 YYEKEE (reference sequence). The CDR3 region is CASSLAGTGGEKLFF. As DNA, the CDR3 is TGTGCCAGCAGCTTGGCCGGGACAGGGGGCGAAAAACTGTTTTTT.

A single count supports this clone. The chain couples TRBV9 to TRBJ2-2; 11 nucleotides agree with TRBD1. Germline V CDR1 and CDR2: SGDLS, YYNGEE. With 0 bases clipped from V and 0 bases from J, the junction kept 1 base outside the gene matches. The CDR3 is made up of 17 amino acids. DNA for the CDR3: TGTGCCAGCAGCGTAGTGGGACAGGGGGCGAACACCGGGGAGCTGTTTTTT. Its protein is CASSVVGQGANTGELFF.

The rearrangement links TRBV6-5 to TRBJ1-6; 7 bases are a match to TRBD1. The CDR3 is 14 amino acids. Germline-derived CDR1 and CDR2 are MNHEY and SVGAGI. The J segment lost 7 bases and the V segment lost 5 bases, leaving 5 bases of the junction unmatched. CDR3 nucleotides: TGTGCCAGCAGTCCGGACAGGATCAATTCACCCCTCCACTTT. It encodes CASSPDRINSPLHF.

The CDR3 sequence is CASSIGQGVDTQYF. The CDR3 nucleotides are TGTGCCAGCAGTATTGGACAGGGGGTGGATACGCAGTATTTT. The rearrangement links TRBV28 to TRBJ2-3; 10 bases match TRBD1. Germline V gene sequence: CDR1 MDHEN, CDR2 SYDVKM. V was pared by 5 bases and J by 6 bases, with 5 bases of the junction left unmatched. The CDR3 length is 14 residues.

As to this clone: In this CDR3 the conserved last residue, phenylalanine or tryptophan, is missing, so a read error is likely. The DNA is left out, because the CDR3 cannot be placed on it with certainty; the CDR3 is given as TCRdb lists it. This chain links TRBV5-3 with TRBJ1-1; TRBD1, as called in the table, went unchecked against the DNA. TRBV5-3 is classed as an ORF, of uncertain function. Termini included, the CDR3 measures 10 amino acids. The CDR3 here is CARSRDSGVS.

The chain uses TRBV5-1 and TRBJ1-1, with D possibly TRBD1 on 6 matching bases. CDR1 and CDR2 from the germline V gene are SGHRS and YFSETQ. Between the trimmed V and J ends, which lost 2 bases and 6 bases, there was a span of 14 bases. This CDR3 is built from 14 residues. The DNA for the CDR3 is TGCGCCAGCAGCTTTAGTACAGGGCGTCCTGAAGCTTTCTTT. Its translation: CASSFSTGRPEAFF.

The chain uses TRBV6-2 or TRBV6-3 and TRBJ2-7; 11 bases agree with TRBD2. The CDR3 runs 18 residues. J gave up 0 bases and V 2 bases, and 9 bases lay outside the gene matches. The germline V gene has CDR1 MNHEY and CDR2 SVGEGT. The CDR3 sequence is CASSYIGTSGLSSYEQYF. For the CDR3, the DNA is TGTGCCAGCAGTTACATCGGGACTAGCGGATTGAGCTCCTACGAGCAGTACTTC.

The V and J genes are TRBV4-1 and TRBJ1-3; a weak D match, TRBD1 (5 bases). This CDR3 has 11 amino acids. Germline V gene lookup returns CDR1 MGHRA and CDR2 YSYEKL. V was shortened by 6 bases and J by 8 bases, with 8 bases between the two germline ends. In DNA, the CDR3 is TGCGCCAGCAGAACGGGGGACACCATATATTTT. Its protein product is CASRTGDTIYF.

V and J are TRBV2 and TRBJ2-5; D is possibly TRBD1 (6 bases). The CDR3 is 15 residues long. Deletions cut 2 bases from V and 1 base from J, with 11 bases between. Germline V gene lookup returns CDR1 SNHLY and CDR2 FYNNEI. The CDR3 region is CASSEIGQSQETQYF. The CDR3 DNA follows: TGTGCCAGCAGTGAAATCGGACAGAGCCAAGAGACCCAGTACTTC.

This chain uses TRBV6-6 with TRBJ1-5; D gene uncertain. V lost 0 bases and J 3 bases, leaving 6 bases between the germline ends. Germline values: CDR1 MNHNY, CDR2 SVGAGI (reference sequence). The CDR3 totals 14 residues. Written as DNA, the CDR3 is TGTGCCAGCAGTTACTCCGGGGTCAATCAGCCCCAGCATTTT. Amino acid sequence: CASSYSGVNQPQHF.

The chain combines TRBV2 with TRBJ2-5, with 12 bases identical to TRBD2. CDR1 and CDR2 (germline): SNHLY, FYNNEI. The CDR3 extends over 15 amino acids. Unmatched junction bases numbered 2, after V lost 6 bases and J lost 0 bases. The CDR3 region has the DNA TGTGCCAGCAGCGGGACTAGCGGGTACCAAGAGACCCAGTACTTC. It yields the protein CASSGTSGYQETQYF.

The count of this clone is one. The chain has TRBV28 and TRBJ1-2; D is unclear. There are 13 residues in the CDR3. Germline CDR1 MDHEN, CDR2 SYDVKM. V lost 4 bases to trimming and J lost 0 bases, with 6 bases between them. CDR3 amino acids: CASSSPPNYGYTF. The CDR3 nucleotides are TGTGCCAGCAGTTCCCCACCTAACTATGGCTACACCTTC.

V gene TRBV28 combines with J gene TRBJ1-4; D perhaps matches TRBD1 (6 bases). V gave up 1 base and J gave up 7 bases, with 13 bases separating them. Germline V CDR1 and CDR2: MDHEN, SYDVKM. The CDR3 sequence is 15 residues long. DNA for the CDR3: TGTGCCAGCAGTTTATCCGGGACACGGGCTGAAAAACTGTTTTTT. Amino acids: CASSLSGTRAEKLFF.

The CDR3 loop is CASSLTWDTEAFF. The CDR3 bases are TGTGCCAGCAGTTTGACTTGGGACACTGAAGCTTTCTTT. The rearrangement uses TRBV28 and TRBJ1-1; D call uncertain. Trimming took 3 bases from V and 3 from J, leaving 8 bases between them. Looked up from germline, CDR1 is MDHEN and CDR2 is SYDVKM. CDR3 length equals 13 residues. Full variable domain (missing parts from reference TRBV28 and TRBJ1-1): DVKVTQSSRYLVKRTGEKVFLECVQDMDHENMFWYRQDPGLGLRLIYFSYDVKMKEKGDIPEGYSVSREKKERFSLILESASTNQTSMYLCASSLTWDTEAFFGQGTRLTVV.

This rearrangement joins TRBV10-3 to TRBJ1-2, with 8 bases identical to TRBD1. The CDR3 length is 14 residues. CDR1 is ENHRY and CDR2 is SYGVKD in the germline V gene. The V segment lost 1 base and the J segment 6 bases; nucleotides outside the gene matches: 4. CDR3 sequence: CAISELQGVDGYTF. For the CDR3, the DNA is TGTGCCATCAGTGAGTTACAGGGGGTGGATGGCTACACCTTC.

The chain carries TRBV30 and TRBJ1-2; 7 nucleotides line up with TRBD1. J was trimmed by 4 bases and V by 4 bases; bases with no gene match: 15. The CDR3 has 16 amino acids. Germline loops: CDR1 GTSNPN, CDR2 SVGIG (reference sequence). The CDR3: CAWTSLTGDLSYGYTF. The CDR3 DNA is TGTGCCTGGACGAGCCTTACAGGGGATCTCTCCTATGGCTACACCTTC.

DNA of the CDR3: TGTGCCAGCAGCCGGGACAGGGGGTCGAACACCGGGGAGCTGTTTTTT. Translated, it gives CASSRDRGSNTGELFF. This rearrangement joins TRBV3-1 (or the pseudogene TRBV3-2) to TRBJ2-2; 11 bases match TRBD1. Trimming removed 4 bases from V and 0 bases from J; junction bases left unmatched: 1. Germline V CDR1 and CDR2: LGHDT, YNNKEL (reference sequence). This CDR3 contains 16 residues.

J is TRBJ2-1 and V is TRBV11-3; 14 nucleotides agree with TRBD2. The germline V gene encodes CDR1 SGHNT and CDR2 YENEEA. The CDR3 consists of 17 residues. V was pared by 5 bases and J by 9 bases, with 12 bases of the junction left unmatched. Written as DNA, the CDR3 is TGTGCCAGCAGCAATCCTCCCGGGACTAGCGGGAGAAGTGAGCAGTTCTTC. It codes for CASSNPPGTSGRSEQFF.

V and J are TRBV28 and TRBJ1-4; a possible D gene is TRBD1 (6 bases). The germline V and J ends were trimmed by 4 bases and 11 bases, with 23 bases remaining between them. This CDR3 comprises 16 residues. The germline V gene encodes CDR1 MDHEN and CDR2 SYDVKM. The CDR3: CASSSTRVSQGSKLFF. For the CDR3, the DNA is TGTGCCAGCAGTTCCACACGAGTATCACAGGGATCGAAACTGTTTTTT.

The gene calls are TRBV14 and TRBJ2-1, with D maybe TRBD2 (6 bases). Trimming stripped 6 bases from V and 3 bases from J, with 9 bases between. CDR3 size: 13 residues. Germline V gene lookup returns CDR1 SGHDN and CDR2 FVKESK. The CDR3 DNA reads as TGTGCCAGCAGGGAGACTAGCTACAATGAGCAGTTCTTC. The encoded protein is CASRETSYNEQFF.

The chain combines TRBV5-1 with TRBJ2-7; a weak D match, TRBD1 (6 bases). Looked up from germline, CDR1 is SGHRS and CDR2 is YFSETQ. This CDR3 has 15 amino acids. Trimming took 1 base from V and 0 from J, leaving 11 bases between them. The CDR3 region has the DNA TGCGCCAGCAGCTTGCGGGACACCTTCTCCTACGAGCAGTACTTC. Its translation is CASSLRDTFSYEQYF.